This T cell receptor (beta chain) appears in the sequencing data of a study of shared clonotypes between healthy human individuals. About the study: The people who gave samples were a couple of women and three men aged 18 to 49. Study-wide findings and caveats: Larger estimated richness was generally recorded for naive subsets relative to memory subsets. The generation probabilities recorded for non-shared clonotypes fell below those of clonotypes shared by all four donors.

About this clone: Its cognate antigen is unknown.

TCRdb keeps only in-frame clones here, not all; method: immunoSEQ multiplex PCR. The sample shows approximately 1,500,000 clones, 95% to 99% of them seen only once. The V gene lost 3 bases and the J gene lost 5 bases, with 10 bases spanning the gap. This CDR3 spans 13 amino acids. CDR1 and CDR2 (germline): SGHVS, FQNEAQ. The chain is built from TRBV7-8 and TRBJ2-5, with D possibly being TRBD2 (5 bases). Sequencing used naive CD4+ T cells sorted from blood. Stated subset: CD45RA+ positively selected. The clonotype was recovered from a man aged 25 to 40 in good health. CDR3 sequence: CASSFRGGETQYF. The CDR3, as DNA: TGTGCCAGCAGCTTCCGGGGTGGGGAGACCCAGTACTTC.